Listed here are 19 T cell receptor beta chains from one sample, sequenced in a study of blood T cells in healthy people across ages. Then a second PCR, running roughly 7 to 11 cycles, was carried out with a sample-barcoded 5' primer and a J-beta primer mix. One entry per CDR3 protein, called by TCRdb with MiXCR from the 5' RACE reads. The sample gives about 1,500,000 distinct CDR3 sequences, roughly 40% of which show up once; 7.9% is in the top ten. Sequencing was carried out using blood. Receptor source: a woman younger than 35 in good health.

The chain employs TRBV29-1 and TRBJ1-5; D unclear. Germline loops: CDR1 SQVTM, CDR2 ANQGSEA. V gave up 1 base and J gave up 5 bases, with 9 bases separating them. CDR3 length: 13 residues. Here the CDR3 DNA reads TGCAGCGTTGAAGGGTCAGATGATCAGCCCCAGCATTTT. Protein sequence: CSVEGSDDQPQHF.

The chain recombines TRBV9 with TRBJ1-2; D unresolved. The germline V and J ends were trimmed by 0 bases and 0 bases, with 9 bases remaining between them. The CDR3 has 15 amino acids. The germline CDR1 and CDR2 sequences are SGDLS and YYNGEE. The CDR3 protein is CASSVAAESNYGYTF. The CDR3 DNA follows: TGTGCCAGCAGCGTAGCGGCGGAATCTAACTATGGCTACACCTTC.

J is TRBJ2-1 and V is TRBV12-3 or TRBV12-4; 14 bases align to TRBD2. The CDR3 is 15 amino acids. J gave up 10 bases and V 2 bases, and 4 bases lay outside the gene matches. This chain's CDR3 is CASSLPGLAGEEQFF. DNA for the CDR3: TGTGCCAGCAGTTTACCGGGACTAGCGGGAGAGGAGCAGTTCTTC.

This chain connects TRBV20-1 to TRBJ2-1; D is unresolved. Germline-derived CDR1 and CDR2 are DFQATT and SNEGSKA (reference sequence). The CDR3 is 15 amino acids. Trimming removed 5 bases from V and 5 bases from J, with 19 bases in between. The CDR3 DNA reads TGCAGTGCTCCTTCGGCCACACCTTTAAACAATGAGCAGTTCTTC. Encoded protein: CSAPSATPLNNEQFF.

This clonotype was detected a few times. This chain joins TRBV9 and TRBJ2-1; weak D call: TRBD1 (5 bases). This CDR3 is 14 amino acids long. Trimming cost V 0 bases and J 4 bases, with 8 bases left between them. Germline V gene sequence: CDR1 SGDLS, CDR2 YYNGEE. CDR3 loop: CASSVVQGYNEQFF. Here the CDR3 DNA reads TGTGCCAGCAGCGTAGTGCAGGGTTACAATGAGCAGTTCTTC. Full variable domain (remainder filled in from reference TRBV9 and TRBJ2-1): DSGVTQTPKHLITATGQRVTLRCSPRSGDLSVYWYQQSLDQGLQFLIQYYNGEERAKGNILERFSAQQFPDLHSELNLSSLELGDSALYFCASSVVQGYNEQFFGPGTRLTVL.

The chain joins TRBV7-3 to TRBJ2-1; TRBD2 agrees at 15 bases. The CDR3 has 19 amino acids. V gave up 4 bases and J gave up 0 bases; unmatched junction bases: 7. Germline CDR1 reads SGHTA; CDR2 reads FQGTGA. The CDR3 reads CASSSKGTSGGSSYNEQFF. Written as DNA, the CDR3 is TGTGCCAGCAGCTCTAAGGGGACTAGCGGGGGGAGCTCCTACAATGAGCAGTTCTTC.

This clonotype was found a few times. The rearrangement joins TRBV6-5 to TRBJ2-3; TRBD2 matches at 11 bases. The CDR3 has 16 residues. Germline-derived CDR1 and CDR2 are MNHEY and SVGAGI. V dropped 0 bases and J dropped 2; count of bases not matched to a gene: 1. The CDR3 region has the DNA TGTGCCAGCAGTTACTCGGGACTAGCGGTCACAGATACGCAGTATTTT. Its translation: CASSYSGLAVTDTQYF.

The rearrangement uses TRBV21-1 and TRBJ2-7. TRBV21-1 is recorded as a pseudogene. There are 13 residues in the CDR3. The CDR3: CASNVRRVSEQYF. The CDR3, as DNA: TGTGCCAGCAACGTCAGGAGGGTCTCCGAGCAGTACTTC.

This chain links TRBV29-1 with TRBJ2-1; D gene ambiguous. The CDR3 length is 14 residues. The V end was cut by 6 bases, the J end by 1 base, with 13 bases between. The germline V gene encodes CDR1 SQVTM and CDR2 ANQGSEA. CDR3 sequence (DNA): TGCAGCGTCTTGGCTTTAATTTCCTACAATGAGCAGTTCTTC. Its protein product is CSVLALISYNEQFF.

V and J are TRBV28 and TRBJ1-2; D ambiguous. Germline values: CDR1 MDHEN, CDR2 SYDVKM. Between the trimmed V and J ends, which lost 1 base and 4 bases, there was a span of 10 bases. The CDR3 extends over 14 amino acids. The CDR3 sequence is CASSLYPGGYGYTF. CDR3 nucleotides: TGTGCCAGCAGTTTATATCCGGGCGGCTATGGCTACACCTTC.

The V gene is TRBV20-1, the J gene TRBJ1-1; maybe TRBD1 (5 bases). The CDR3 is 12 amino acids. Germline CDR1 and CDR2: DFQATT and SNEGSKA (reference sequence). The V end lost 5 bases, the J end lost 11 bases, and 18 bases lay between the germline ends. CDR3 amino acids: CSAGGQTSGAFF. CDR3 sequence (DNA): TGCAGTGCTGGGGGTCAAACCTCGGGGGCTTTCTTT.

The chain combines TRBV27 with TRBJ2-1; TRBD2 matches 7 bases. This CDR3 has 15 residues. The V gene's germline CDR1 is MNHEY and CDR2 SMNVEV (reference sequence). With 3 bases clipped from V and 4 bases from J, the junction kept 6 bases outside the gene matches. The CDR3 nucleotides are TGTGCCAGCAGTTTTGGGGTAGCGGGTTACAATGAGCAGTTCTTC. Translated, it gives CASSFGVAGYNEQFF.

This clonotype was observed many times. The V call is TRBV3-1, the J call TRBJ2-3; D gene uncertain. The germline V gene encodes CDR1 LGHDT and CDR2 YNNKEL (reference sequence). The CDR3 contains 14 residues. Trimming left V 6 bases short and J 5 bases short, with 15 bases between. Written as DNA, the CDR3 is TGTGCCAGCAGGGAAGAAGGGCCTGGAGATACGCAGTATTTT. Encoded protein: CASREEGPGDTQYF.

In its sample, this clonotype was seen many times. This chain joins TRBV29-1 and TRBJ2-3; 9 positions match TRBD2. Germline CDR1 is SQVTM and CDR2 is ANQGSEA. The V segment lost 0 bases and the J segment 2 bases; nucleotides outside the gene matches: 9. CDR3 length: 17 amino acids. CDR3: CSVEDPQLAGYTDTQYF. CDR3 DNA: TGCAGCGTTGAAGATCCTCAACTAGCGGGTTACACAGATACGCAGTATTTT.

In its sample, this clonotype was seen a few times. Here the CDR3 reads CASSGTALSGYYGYTF. The DNA of the CDR3 is TGTGCCAGCAGCGGGACAGCCTTGAGTGGTTACTATGGCTACACCTTC. The chain combines TRBV6-5 with TRBJ1-2; 7 bases match TRBD1. Germline trimming cut 6 bases from V and 3 bases from J; bases unmatched to any gene: 13. The germline V gene has CDR1 MNHEY and CDR2 SVGAGI. The CDR3 has 16 residues.

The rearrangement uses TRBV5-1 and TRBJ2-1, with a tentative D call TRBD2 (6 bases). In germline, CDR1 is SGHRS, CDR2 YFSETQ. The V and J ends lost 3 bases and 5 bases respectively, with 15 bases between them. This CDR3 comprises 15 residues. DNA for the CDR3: TGCGCCAGCAGCTCGGTGGGAGGACCAAACAATGAGCAGTTCTTC. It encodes CASSSVGGPNNEQFF.

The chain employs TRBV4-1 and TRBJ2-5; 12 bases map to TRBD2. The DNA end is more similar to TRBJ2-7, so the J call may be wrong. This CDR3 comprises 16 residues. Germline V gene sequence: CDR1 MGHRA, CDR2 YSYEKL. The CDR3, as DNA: TGCGCCAGCAGCCAAGCACGACTAGCGGGGGCGTACGAGCAGTACTTC. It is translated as CASSQARLAGAYEQYF.

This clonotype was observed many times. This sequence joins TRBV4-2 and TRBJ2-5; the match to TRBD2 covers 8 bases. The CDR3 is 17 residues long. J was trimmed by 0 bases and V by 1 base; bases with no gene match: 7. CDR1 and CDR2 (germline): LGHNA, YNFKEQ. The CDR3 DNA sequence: TGTGCCAGCAGCCAAGTGTCAGCGGGGGTCAACCAAGAGACCCAGTACTTC. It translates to CASSQVSAGVNQETQYF.

The CDR3 spells CASGGQTLSGQFF. CDR3 nucleotides: TGTGCCAGCGGGGGACAGACCCTCTCGGGGCAGTTCTTC. The V and J genes are TRBV2 and TRBJ2-1; TRBD1 matches at 7 bases. Germline assignment: CDR1 SNHLY and CDR2 FYNNEI. The CDR3 extends over 13 amino acids. Unmatched junction bases numbered 13, after V lost 8 bases and J lost 12 bases.